These 3 T cell receptor beta chains came from one sample sequenced in a study of T cell responses to AZD1222 COVID-19 vaccine. The assay was immunoSEQ multiplex PCR, and TCRdb's table has in-frame clones only and misses some. This table has approximately 190,000 clones, 90% to 95% appearing once. Sample: peripheral blood, taken 28 days after the second AZD1222 dose. The receptor set was obtained from an adult who received the AZD1222 COVID-19 vaccine.

The chain couples TRBV2 to TRBJ1-5; no firm D call. This CDR3 spans 13 amino acids. Germline V CDR1 and CDR2: SNHLY, FYNNEI. The V end was cut by 8 bases, the J end by 6 bases, with 14 bases between. As DNA, the CDR3 is TGTGCCAGCGCCTTCTGGACGGCTCAGCCCCAGCATTTT. As protein: CASAFWTAQPQHF. Variable domain in full (rest from reference TRBV2 and TRBJ1-5): EPEVTQTPSHQVTQMGQEVILRCVPISNHLYFYWYRQILGQKVEFLVSFYNNEISEKSEIFDDQFSVERPDGSNFTLKIRSTKLEDSAMYFCASAFWTAQPQHFGDGTRLSIL.

V gene TRBV18 combines with J gene TRBJ1-1, with D unresolved. V lost 0 bases and J 4 bases, leaving 9 bases between the germline ends. This CDR3 is 14 amino acids long. Germline values: CDR1 KGHSH, CDR2 LQKENI. CDR3 DNA: TGTGCCAGCTCACCACCAGTCACAGCCACTGAAGCTTTCTTT. Translated, it gives CASSPPVTATEAFF. Full variable domain (missing parts from reference TRBV18 and TRBJ1-1): NAGVMQNPRHLVRRRGQEARLRCSPMKGHSHVYWYRQLPEEGLKFMVYLQKENIIDESGMPKERFSAEFPKEGPSILRIQQVVRGDSAAYFCASSPPVTATEAFFGQGTRLTVV.

There are a few counts of this clone. J is TRBJ1-3 and V is TRBV19; 7 nucleotides align to TRBD1. The ends lost 0 bases at V and 0 bases at J; junction bases unmatched: 5. The V gene's germline CDR1 is LNHDA and CDR2 SQIVND (reference sequence). The CDR3 runs 17 residues. The CDR3 protein is CASSIEGTAFSGNTIYF. For the CDR3, the DNA is TGTGCCAGTAGTATAGAAGGGACAGCGTTCTCTGGAAACACCATATATTTT.